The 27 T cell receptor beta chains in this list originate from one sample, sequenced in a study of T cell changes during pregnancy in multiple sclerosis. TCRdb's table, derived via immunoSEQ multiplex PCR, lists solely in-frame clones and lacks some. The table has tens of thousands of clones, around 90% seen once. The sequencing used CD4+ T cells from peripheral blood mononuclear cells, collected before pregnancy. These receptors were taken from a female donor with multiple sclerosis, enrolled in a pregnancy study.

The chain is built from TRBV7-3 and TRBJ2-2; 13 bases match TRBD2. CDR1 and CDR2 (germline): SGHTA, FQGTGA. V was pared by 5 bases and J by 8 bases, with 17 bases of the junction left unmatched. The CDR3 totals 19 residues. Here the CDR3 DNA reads TGTGCCAGCAGCCCACCGGGACTAGCGGGGTCGAGACCGGGGGGGGAGCTGTTTTTT. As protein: CASSPPGLAGSRPGGELFF.

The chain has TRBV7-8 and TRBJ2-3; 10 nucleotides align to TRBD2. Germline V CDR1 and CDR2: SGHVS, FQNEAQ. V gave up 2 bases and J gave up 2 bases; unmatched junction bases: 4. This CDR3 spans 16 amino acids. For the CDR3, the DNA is TGTGCCAGCAGCTTACTAGCGGGGGCCCCCACAGATACGCAGTATTTT. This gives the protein CASSLLAGAPTDTQYF.

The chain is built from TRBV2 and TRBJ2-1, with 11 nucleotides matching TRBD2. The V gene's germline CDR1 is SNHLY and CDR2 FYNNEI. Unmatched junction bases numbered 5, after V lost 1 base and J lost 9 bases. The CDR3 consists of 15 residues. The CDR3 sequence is CASSEGLAGGREQFF. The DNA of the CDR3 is TGTGCCAGCAGTGAAGGGCTAGCGGGGGGCCGTGAGCAGTTCTTC.

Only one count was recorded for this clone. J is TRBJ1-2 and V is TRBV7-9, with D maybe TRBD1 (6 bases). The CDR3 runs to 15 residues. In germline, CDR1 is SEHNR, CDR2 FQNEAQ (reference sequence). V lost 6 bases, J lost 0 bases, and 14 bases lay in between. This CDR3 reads CASSLQGGPNYGYTF. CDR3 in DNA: TGTGCCAGCAGTTTACAGGGAGGGCCTAACTATGGCTACACCTTC. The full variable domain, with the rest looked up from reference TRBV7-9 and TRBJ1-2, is DTGVSQNPRHKITKRGQNVTFRCDPISEHNRLYWYRQTLGQGPEFLTYFQNEAQLEKSRLLSDRFSAERPKGSFSTLEIQRTEQGDSAMYLCASSLQGGPNYGYTFGSGTRLTVV.

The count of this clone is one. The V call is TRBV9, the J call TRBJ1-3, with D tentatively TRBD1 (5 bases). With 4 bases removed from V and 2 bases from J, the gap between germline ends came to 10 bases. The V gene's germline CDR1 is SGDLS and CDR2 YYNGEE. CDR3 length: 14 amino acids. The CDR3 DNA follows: TGTGCCAGCAGCCTTTCCAGGGCTGGAAACACCATATATTTT. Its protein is CASSLSRAGNTIYF. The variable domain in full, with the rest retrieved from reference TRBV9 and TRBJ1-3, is DSGVTQTPKHLITATGQRVTLRCSPRSGDLSVYWYQQSLDQGLQFLIQYYNGEERAKGNILERFSAQQFPDLHSELNLSSLELGDSALYFCASSLSRAGNTIYFGEGSWLTVV.

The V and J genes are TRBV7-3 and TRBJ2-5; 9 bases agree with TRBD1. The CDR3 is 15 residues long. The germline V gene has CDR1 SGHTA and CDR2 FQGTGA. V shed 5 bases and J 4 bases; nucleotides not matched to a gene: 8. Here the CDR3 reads CASSPTGGIGETQYF. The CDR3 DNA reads TGTGCCAGCAGCCCGACAGGGGGGATAGGAGAGACCCAGTACTTC.

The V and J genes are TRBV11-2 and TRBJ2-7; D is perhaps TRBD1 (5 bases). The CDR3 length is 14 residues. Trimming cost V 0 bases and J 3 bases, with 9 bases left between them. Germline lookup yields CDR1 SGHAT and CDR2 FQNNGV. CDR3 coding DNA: TGTGCCAGCAGCTTAGAGAGACAGAGCTACGAGCAGTACTTC. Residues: CASSLERQSYEQYF.

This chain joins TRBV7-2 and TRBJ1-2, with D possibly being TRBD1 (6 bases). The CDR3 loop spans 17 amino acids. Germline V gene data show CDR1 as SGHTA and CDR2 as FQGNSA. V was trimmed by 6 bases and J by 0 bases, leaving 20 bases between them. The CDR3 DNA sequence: TGTGCCAGCAGTCGAGGGGGGGTACCCGAAGCTAACTATGGCTACACCTTC. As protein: CASSRGGVPEANYGYTF.

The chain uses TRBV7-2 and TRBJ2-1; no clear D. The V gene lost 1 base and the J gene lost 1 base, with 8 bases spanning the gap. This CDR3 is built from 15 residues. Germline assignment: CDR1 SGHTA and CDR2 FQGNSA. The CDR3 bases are TGTGCCAGCAGCTTAGGGCATCAGTCCTACAATGAGCAGTTCTTC. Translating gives CASSLGHQSYNEQFF.

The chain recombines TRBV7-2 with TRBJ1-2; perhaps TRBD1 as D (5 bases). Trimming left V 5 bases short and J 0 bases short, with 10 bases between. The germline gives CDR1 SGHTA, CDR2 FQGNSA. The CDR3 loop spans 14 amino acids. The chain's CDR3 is CASSLQAANYGYTF. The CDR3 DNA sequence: TGTGCCAGCAGCCTACAGGCAGCTAACTATGGCTACACCTTC.

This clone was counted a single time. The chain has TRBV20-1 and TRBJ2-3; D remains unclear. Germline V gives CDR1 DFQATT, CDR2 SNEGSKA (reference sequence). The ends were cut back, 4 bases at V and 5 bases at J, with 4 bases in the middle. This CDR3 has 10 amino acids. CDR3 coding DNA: TGCAGTGCTAATCTAGATACGCAGTATTTT. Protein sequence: CSANLDTQYF.

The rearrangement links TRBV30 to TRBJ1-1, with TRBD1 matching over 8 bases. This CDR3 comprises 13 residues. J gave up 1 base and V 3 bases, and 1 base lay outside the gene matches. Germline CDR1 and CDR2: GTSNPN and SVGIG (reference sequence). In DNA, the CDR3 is TGTGCCTGGAGCGGACAGGGGAACACTGAAGCTTTCTTT. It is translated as CAWSGQGNTEAFF. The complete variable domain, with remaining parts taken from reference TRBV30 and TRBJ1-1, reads SQTIHQWPATLVQPVGSPLSLECTVEGTSNPNLYWYRQAAGRGLQLLFYSVGIGQISSEVPQNLSASRPQDRQFILSSKKLLLSDSGFYLCAWSGQGNTEAFFGQGTRLTVV.

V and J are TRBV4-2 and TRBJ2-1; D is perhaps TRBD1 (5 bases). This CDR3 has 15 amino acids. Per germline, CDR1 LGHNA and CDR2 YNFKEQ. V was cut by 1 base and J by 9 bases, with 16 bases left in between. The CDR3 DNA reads TGTGCCAGCAGCCAAGGTAAAGCAGGGCCGAGTGAGCAGTTCTTC. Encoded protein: CASSQGKAGPSEQFF.

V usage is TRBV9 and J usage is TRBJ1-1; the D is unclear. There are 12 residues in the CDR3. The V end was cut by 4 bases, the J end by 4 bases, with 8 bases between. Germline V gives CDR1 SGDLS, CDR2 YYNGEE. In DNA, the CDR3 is TGTGCCAGCAGCCCCCAGTTCACTGAAGCTTTCTTT. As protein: CASSPQFTEAFF.

CDR3 in amino acids: CASSLGGADNEQFF. Here the CDR3 DNA reads TGTGCCAGCAGCCTCGGGGGAGCCGACAATGAGCAGTTCTTC. The rearrangement joins TRBV7-9 to TRBJ2-1, with a possible D match to TRBD2 (6 bases). Germline lookup yields CDR1 SEHNR and CDR2 FQNEAQ (reference sequence). The CDR3 sequence is 14 residues long. Trimming cost V 5 bases and J 5 bases, with 13 bases left between them.

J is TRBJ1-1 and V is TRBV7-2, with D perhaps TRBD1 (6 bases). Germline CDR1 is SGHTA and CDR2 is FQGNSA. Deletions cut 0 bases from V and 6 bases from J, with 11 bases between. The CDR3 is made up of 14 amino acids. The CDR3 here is CASSLAIQGAEAFF. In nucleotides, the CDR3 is TGTGCCAGCAGCTTAGCGATACAGGGAGCTGAAGCTTTCTTT.

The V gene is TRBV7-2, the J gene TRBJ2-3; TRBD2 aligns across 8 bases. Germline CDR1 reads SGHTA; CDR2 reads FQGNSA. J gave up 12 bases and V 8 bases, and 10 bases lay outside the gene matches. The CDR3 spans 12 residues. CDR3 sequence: CASGGRGAPQYF. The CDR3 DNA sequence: TGTGCCAGCGGCGGGCGGGGGGCCCCCCAGTATTTT.

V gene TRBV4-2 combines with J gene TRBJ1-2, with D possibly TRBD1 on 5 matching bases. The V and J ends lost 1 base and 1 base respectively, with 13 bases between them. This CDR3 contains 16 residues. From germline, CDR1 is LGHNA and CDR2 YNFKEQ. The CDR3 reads CASSQGGGGINYGYTF. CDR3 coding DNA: TGTGCCAGCAGCCAAGGCGGGGGGGGAATTAACTATGGCTACACCTTC.

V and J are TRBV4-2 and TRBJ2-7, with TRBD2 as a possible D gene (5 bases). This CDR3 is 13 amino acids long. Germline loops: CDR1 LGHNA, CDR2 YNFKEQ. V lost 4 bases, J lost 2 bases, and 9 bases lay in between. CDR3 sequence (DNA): TGTGCCAGCAGCCGCGAACTAGCCTACGAGCAGTACTTC. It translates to CASSRELAYEQYF.

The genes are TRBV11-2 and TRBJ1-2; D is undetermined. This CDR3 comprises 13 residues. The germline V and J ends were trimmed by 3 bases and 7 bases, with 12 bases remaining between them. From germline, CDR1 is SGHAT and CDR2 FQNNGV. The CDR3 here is CASSFYSAGGYTF. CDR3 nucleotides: TGTGCCAGCAGCTTTTACTCGGCAGGTGGCTACACCTTC.

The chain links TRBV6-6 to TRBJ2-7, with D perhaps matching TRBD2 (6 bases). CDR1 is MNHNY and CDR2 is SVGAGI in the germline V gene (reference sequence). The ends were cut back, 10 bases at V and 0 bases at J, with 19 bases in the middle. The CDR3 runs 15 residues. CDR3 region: CAIAERDFSSYEQYF. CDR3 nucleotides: TGTGCCATAGCGGAACGGGACTTCAGCTCCTACGAGCAGTACTTC.

DNA of the CDR3: TGTGCCAGCAGCCAAGAGCTAGCGGGGGGGGATACGCAGTATTTT. Protein sequence: CASSQELAGGDTQYF. This chain links TRBV4-2 with TRBJ2-3; 12 nucleotides match TRBD2. The V and J ends lost 0 bases and 6 bases, in that order; junction bases with no gene match: 1. The CDR3 loop spans 15 amino acids. CDR1 LGHNA and CDR2 YNFKEQ come from the germline V gene.

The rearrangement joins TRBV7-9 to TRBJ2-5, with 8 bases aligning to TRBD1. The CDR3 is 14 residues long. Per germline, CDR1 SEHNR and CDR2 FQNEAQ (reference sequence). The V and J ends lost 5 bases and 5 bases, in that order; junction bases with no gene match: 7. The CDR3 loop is CASSLRQGQETQYF. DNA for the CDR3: TGTGCCAGCAGCCTACGACAGGGGCAGGAGACCCAGTACTTC. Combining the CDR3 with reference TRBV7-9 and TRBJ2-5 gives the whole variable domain DTGVSQNPRHKITKRGQNVTFRCDPISEHNRLYWYRQTLGQGPEFLTYFQNEAQLEKSRLLSDRFSAERPKGSFSTLEIQRTEQGDSAMYLCASSLRQGQETQYFGPGTRLLVL.

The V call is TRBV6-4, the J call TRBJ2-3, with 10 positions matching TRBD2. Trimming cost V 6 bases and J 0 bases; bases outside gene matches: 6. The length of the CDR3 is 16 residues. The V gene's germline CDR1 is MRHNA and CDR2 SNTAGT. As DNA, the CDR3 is TGTGCCAGCAGCCCCCTAGCGGGGGCTAGCACAGATACGCAGTATTTT. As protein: CASSPLAGASTDTQYF.

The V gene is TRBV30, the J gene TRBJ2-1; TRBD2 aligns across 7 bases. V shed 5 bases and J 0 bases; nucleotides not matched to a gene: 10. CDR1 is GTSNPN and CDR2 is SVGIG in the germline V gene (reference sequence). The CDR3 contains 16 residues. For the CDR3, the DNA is TGTGCCTGGGATAGGGTCAGGGAGGGCTCCTACAATGAGCAGTTCTTC. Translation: CAWDRVREGSYNEQFF.

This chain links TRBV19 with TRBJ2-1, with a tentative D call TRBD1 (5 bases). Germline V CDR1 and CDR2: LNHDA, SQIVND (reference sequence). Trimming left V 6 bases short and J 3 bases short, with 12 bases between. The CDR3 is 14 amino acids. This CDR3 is CASRAGHRYNEQFF. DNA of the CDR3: TGTGCCAGTAGGGCCGGACACCGCTACAATGAGCAGTTCTTC.

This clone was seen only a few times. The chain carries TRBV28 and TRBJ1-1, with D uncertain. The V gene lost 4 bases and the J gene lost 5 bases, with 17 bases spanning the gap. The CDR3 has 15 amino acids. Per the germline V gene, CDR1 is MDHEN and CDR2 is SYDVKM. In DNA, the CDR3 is TGTGCCAGCAGTTCTCCCGGACGCCCGGGGACTGAAGCTTTCTTT. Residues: CASSSPGRPGTEAFF.